The TCR beta chain under discussion was sequenced for a study of vaccination and CD4 T cells after COVID-19. Study overall: Cellular stimulation was performed using overlapping spike peptides derived from SARS-CoV-2, HCoV-NL63, HCoV-OC43 and HCoV-229E.

In regard to this clonotype: Its antigen is not known.

Treatment indicated: approximately nine-day PBMC culture with coronavirus spike peptide pools or control peptides (ViraFEST assay). Cultured CD4+ T-cell DNA underwent Oncomine TCR Beta short-read sequencing. Investigators isolated genomic DNA from cultured CD4+ T cells. Each CDR3 protein is one row after TCRdb ran MiXCR on the PCR reads. The table has approximately 24,000 distinct CDR3 sequences, over 60% seen once. The CDR3 is made up of 14 amino acids. V trimming: 8 bases; J trimming: 5 bases; junction bases outside the gene matches: 5. The input for sequencing was CD4+ T cells from blood, cultured in vitro, taken after SARS-CoV-2 vaccination. This chain uses TRBV12-3 or TRBV12-4 with TRBJ2-3; TRBD2 matches 12 bases. The clonotype was recovered from a human donor who received a COVID-19 vaccine. The CDR3 spells CASSSGGARDTQYF. The CDR3, as DNA: TGTGCCAGCTCTAGCGGGGGGGCGAGAGATACGCAGTATTTT.